The clone carrying this TCR beta chain was recorded a few times. Antigen: not known. Trimming removed 5 bases at V and 2 bases at J, with 3 bases between. CDR3 length: 11 amino acids. Per the germline V gene, CDR1 is MDHEN and CDR2 is SYDVKM. This record comes from a study of beta chain features in type 1 diabetes. cDNA synthesis used the whole RNA isolate, giving expressed TCRB sequences. The assay was immunoSEQ multiplex PCR, and TCRdb's table has in-frame clones only and misses some. The sample includes around 500,000 clones, about 10% of them seen just once. The study's findings and limits: Short templates might get an advantage during PCR, and this would be equal in patients and controls. Among all four CD4+ subsets, Type 1 diabetes patients had TCRB CDR3s that were moderately but significantly shorter.

This sequence was found in a woman aged 18-30 years in good health. Sequencing was carried out using naive CD4+ T cells from blood. The rearrangement links TRBV28 to TRBJ2-5; D uncertain. This CDR3 is CASSQQETQYF. In DNA form, the CDR3 reads TGTGCCAGCAGTCAACAAGAGACCCAGTACTTC.